This T cell receptor beta chain was profiled in a study of pediatric ulcerative colitis. Study-wide points: Rectal repertoires separated controls, mild-moderate and acute severe colitis. Repertoires came from total lymphocyte DNA, not specific subsets. Compared with controls, ulcerative colitis showed greater blood-rectum clone sharing.

Rectal tissue came from one to two pinch biopsies taken at colonoscopy. This clone occurred a few times. Its target is unknown. Germline V gives CDR1 SNHLY, CDR2 FYNNEI. This CDR3 has 12 amino acids. V lost 7 bases and J lost 12; bases outside the gene matches: 6. Data came from immunoSEQ multiplex PCR; TCRdb stores just in-frame clones and leaves some out. The sample yields around 40,000 clones, about 81% seen once. V usage is TRBV2 and J usage is TRBJ1-6; 7 positions match TRBD1. This TCR came from a boy aged 5-17 years with severe ulcerative colitis. The sample consisted of gut tissue. This CDR3 is CASNRGSGPLHF. CDR3 nucleotide sequence: TGTGCCAGCAACAGGGGATCTGGACCCCTCCACTTT. Full variable domain (outside the CDR3, taken from reference TRBV2 and TRBJ1-6): EPEVTQTPSHQVTQMGQEVILRCVPISNHLYFYWYRQILGQKVEFLVSFYNNEISEKSEIFDDQFSVERPDGSNFTLKIRSTKLEDSAMYFCASNRGSGPLHFGNGTRLTVT.